Following are 32 T cell receptor beta chains from one sample sequenced in a study of technical replicates of blood from several donors. TCRdb keeps only in-frame clones here, not all; method: immunoSEQ multiplex PCR. The sample lists about 67,000 clones; 95% to 98% were seen once. Sequenced material: T cells isolated from PBMCs. Receptor source: a human donor in good health.

A word on this clone: The junction shows a germline mismatch at one end, possibly a read error. The sample contains more than one DNA sequence encoding this CDR3. The chain recombines TRBV6-6 with TRBJ1-1; D unresolved. This CDR3 spans 16 amino acids. Looked up from germline, CDR1 is MNHNY and CDR2 is SVGAGI (reference sequence). DNA of the CDR3: TGTGCTAGCAGTTACTCGACTATCCGGGTGAACACTGAAGCTTTCTTT. Encoded protein: CASSYSTIRVNTEAFF.

The chain carries TRBV5-4 and TRBJ2-5; TRBD1 matches at 7 bases. This CDR3 has 15 amino acids. Per germline, CDR1 SGHNT and CDR2 YYREEE (reference sequence). The V segment lost 1 base and the J segment 2 bases; nucleotides outside the gene matches: 5. CDR3 DNA sequence: TGTGCCAGCAGCTTGTTTCTGGGACAGCAAGAGACCCAGTACTTC. Its translation: CASSLFLGQQETQYF.

In nucleotides, the CDR3 is TGTGCCAGCAGCTTGGTTGGCTACGTGGAGTCCTACGAGCAGTACTTC. Its protein product is CASSLVGYVESYEQYF. The chain couples TRBV5-6 to TRBJ2-7; no firm D call. The V end lost 0 bases, the J end lost 1 base, and 14 bases lay between the germline ends. Germline V gene sequence: CDR1 SGHDT, CDR2 YYEEEE. This CDR3 has 16 residues. Full variable domain (missing parts from reference TRBV5-6 and TRBJ2-7): DAGVTQSPTHLIKTRGQQVTLRCSPKSGHDTVSWYQQALGQGPQFIFQYYEEEERQRGNFPDRFSGHQFPNYSSELNVNALLLGDSALYLCASSLVGYVESYEQYFGPGTRLTVT.

The chain carries TRBV6-1 and TRBJ1-4, with a tentative D call TRBD1 (6 bases). Germline V gene data show CDR1 as MNHNS and CDR2 as SASEGT. Trimming took 5 bases from V and 6 from J, leaving 13 bases between them. This CDR3 has 14 amino acids. The DNA of the CDR3 is TGTGCCAGCAGTCTACAGGGCAGAGATGAAAAACTGTTTTTT. Protein: CASSLQGRDEKLFF.

This rearrangement joins TRBV4-1 to TRBJ1-2; 7 bases fit TRBD1. This CDR3 contains 14 residues. Germline assignment: CDR1 MGHRA and CDR2 YSYEKL. The ends lost 5 bases at V and 4 bases at J; junction bases unmatched: 7. CDR3 loop: CASSVRDSLYGYTF. Written as DNA, the CDR3 is TGCGCCAGCAGCGTCCGGGACAGCCTCTATGGCTACACCTTC.

The chain couples TRBV9 to TRBJ2-7; 7 bases line up with TRBD2. J lost 4 bases, V lost 7 bases, and 26 bases had no gene match. The CDR3 has 19 residues. Germline lookup yields CDR1 SGDLS and CDR2 YYNGEE. CDR3 in amino acids: CASHRIQSQTSRYPYEQYF. The CDR3 DNA reads as TGTGCCAGCCACAGGATACAGTCACAGACTAGCCGTTATCCATACGAGCAGTACTTC.

The V gene is TRBV9, the J gene TRBJ2-7, with D uncertain. CDR1 is SGDLS, CDR2 YYNGEE, per germline. The ends were cut back, 4 bases at V and 4 bases at J, with 15 bases in the middle. The length of the CDR3 is 14 residues. The chain's CDR3 is CASSPYSDQYEQYF. In nucleotides, the CDR3 is TGTGCCAGCAGCCCCTACAGTGACCAATACGAGCAGTACTTC.

J is TRBJ1-2 and V is TRBV7-9; D gene ambiguous. The CDR3 is 14 residues long. Germline V gene lookup returns CDR1 SEHNR and CDR2 FQNEAQ (reference sequence). Trimming pared 5 bases from V and 5 bases from J, leaving 15 bases between. CDR3 DNA sequence: TGTGCCAGCAGCCCCCGCGCAGGTACTTATGGCTACACCTTC. Its protein is CASSPRAGTYGYTF. Full variable domain (outside the CDR3, taken from reference TRBV7-9 and TRBJ1-2): DTGVSQNPRHKITKRGQNVTFRCDPISEHNRLYWYRQTLGQGPEFLTYFQNEAQLEKSRLLSDRFSAERPKGSFSTLEIQRTEQGDSAMYLCASSPRAGTYGYTFGSGTRLTVV.

J is TRBJ2-7 and V is TRBV9; TRBD1 aligns across 8 bases. This CDR3 has 15 amino acids. Trimming took 0 bases from V and 6 from J; bases not matched to a gene: 8. The V gene's germline CDR1 is SGDLS and CDR2 YYNGEE. The chain's CDR3 is CASSVGTGQFSEQYF. CDR3 DNA: TGTGCCAGCAGCGTAGGGACAGGGCAGTTTTCCGAGCAGTACTTC.

This chain connects TRBV7-8 to TRBJ2-5; 7 bases match TRBD2. The CDR3 is 16 amino acids. The germline gives CDR1 SGHVS, CDR2 FQNEAQ. V lost 5 bases and J lost 1; bases outside the gene matches: 10. In DNA form, the CDR3 reads TGTGCCAGCAGCCCAGAAGGGGTAGCGGGCCAAGAGACCCAGTACTTC. Translation gives CASSPEGVAGQETQYF. The complete variable domain, with remaining parts taken from reference TRBV7-8 and TRBJ2-5, reads GAGVSQSPRYKVAKRGQDVALRCDPISGHVSLFWYQQALGQGPEFLTYFQNEAQLDKSGLPSDRFFAERPEGSVSTLKIQRTQQEDSAVYLCASSPEGVAGQETQYFGPGTRLLVL.

V usage is TRBV29-1 and J usage is TRBJ2-1; TRBD2 matches at 7 bases. The J segment lost 5 bases and the V segment lost 0 bases, leaving 7 bases of the junction unmatched. Germline CDR1 reads SQVTM; CDR2 reads ANQGSEA. The CDR3 is 15 amino acids. The DNA of the CDR3 is TGCAGCGTTGAAGATGGGCTAGCGGCCCACAATGAGCAGTTCTTC. Its translation is CSVEDGLAAHNEQFF.

This chain links TRBV2 with TRBJ2-2; 7 bases fit TRBD1. Germline CDR1 SNHLY, CDR2 FYNNEI. The V segment lost 3 bases and the J segment 6 bases; nucleotides outside the gene matches: 4. The CDR3 contains 14 residues. In DNA form, the CDR3 reads TGTGCCAGCAGTGATAGACAGGGCGCCGGGGAGCTGTTTTTT. Encoded protein: CASSDRQGAGELFF.

The genes are TRBV30 and TRBJ2-5; TRBD1 matches 8 bases. There are 13 residues in the CDR3. The junction had 3 bases not matched to a gene; V was cut back by 5 bases and J by 1 base. CDR1 is GTSNPN and CDR2 is SVGIG in the germline V gene (reference sequence). CDR3 residues: CAWDQGAQETQYF. CDR3 nucleotide sequence: TGTGCCTGGGACCAGGGGGCCCAAGAGACCCAGTACTTC.

The CDR3 here is CASSLDRGEQYF. The CDR3, as DNA: TGTGCCAGCAGCTTAGATCGGGGGGAGCAGTACTTC. The rearrangement uses TRBV11-2 and TRBJ2-7; possibly TRBD2 for D (6 bases). This CDR3 spans 12 amino acids. Germline loops: CDR1 SGHAT, CDR2 FQNNGV. Trimming stripped 0 bases from V and 7 bases from J, with 7 bases between.

This sequence joins TRBV19 and TRBJ1-1; D remains unclear. This CDR3 is built from 14 residues. Germline CDR1 reads LNHDA; CDR2 reads SQIVND (reference sequence). V lost 6 bases and J lost 0, with 11 bases in between. CDR3 nucleotide sequence: TGTGCCAGTAGGCAGACTTCCATGAACACTGAAGCTTTCTTT. Amino acid sequence: CASRQTSMNTEAFF.

V is TRBV6-1 and J is TRBJ2-1; the match to TRBD2 covers 11 bases. After removal of 3 bases from V and 4 bases from J, the junction contained 5 bases not matched to a gene. This CDR3 spans 16 amino acids. Germline V gives CDR1 MNHNS, CDR2 SASEGT. The CDR3: CASSDRGLAAYNEQFF. CDR3 sequence (DNA): TGTGCCAGCAGTGATCGGGGACTAGCGGCGTACAATGAGCAGTTCTTC.

The V gene is TRBV7-6, the J gene TRBJ1-1; 7 bases agree with TRBD1. The V gene's germline CDR1 is SGHVS and CDR2 FNYEAQ. The CDR3 extends over 15 amino acids. Trimming cost V 4 bases and J 1 base; bases outside gene matches: 6. Here the CDR3 DNA reads TGTGCCAGCAGCTCCCTCACAGGGGCGAACACTGAAGCTTTCTTT. Its protein is CASSSLTGANTEAFF.

The chain links TRBV23-1 to TRBJ2-1; no clear D. Being an ORF, TRBV23-1 has a function that is uncertain. Trimming stripped 4 bases from V and 1 base from J, with 14 bases between. The CDR3 has 16 residues. CDR3 sequence (DNA): TGCGCCAGCAGTCCCCCAGGATGTGGTTCCTACAATGAGCAGTTCTTC. This gives the protein CASSPPGCGSYNEQFF.

The CDR3 region has the DNA TGTGCCAGCAGTGAAGACAGGGGTTCTTACAATGAGCAGTTCTTC. It translates to CASSEDRGSYNEQFF. The rearrangement joins TRBV2 to TRBJ2-1, with 7 bases aligning to TRBD1. Germline V gives CDR1 SNHLY, CDR2 FYNNEI. V dropped 1 base and J dropped 4; count of bases not matched to a gene: 4. The CDR3 consists of 15 residues. Based on the CDR3 plus reference TRBV2 and TRBJ2-1, the full variable domain is EPEVTQTPSHQVTQMGQEVILRCVPISNHLYFYWYRQILGQKVEFLVSFYNNEISEKSEIFDDQFSVERPDGSNFTLKIRSTKLEDSAMYFCASSEDRGSYNEQFFGPGTRLTVL.

The CDR3 nucleotides read TGTGCCAGCAGCTTGGGGACAGGGGGGTCCTACGAGCAGTACTTC. It encodes CASSLGTGGSYEQYF. V and J are TRBV7-3 and TRBJ2-7; 11 bases are a match to TRBD1. The CDR3 is 15 amino acids. Germline assignment: CDR1 SGHTA and CDR2 FQGTGA. V lost 3 bases and J lost 1; bases outside the gene matches: 2.

V usage is TRBV6-6 and J usage is TRBJ1-3; 8 bases agree with TRBD1. There are 13 residues in the CDR3. Germline assignment: CDR1 MNHNY and CDR2 SVGAGI (reference sequence). Losses at the gene ends were 5 bases for V and 4 bases for J; bases not matched to a gene: 1. The CDR3 DNA reads TGTGCCAGCAGTGGGACAGGAGGAAACACCATATATTTT. Its protein is CASSGTGGNTIYF.

The chain carries TRBV4-1 and TRBJ2-1; maybe TRBD1 (5 bases). The CDR3 has 16 amino acids. Trimming removed 2 bases at V and 6 bases at J, with 17 bases between. Germline-derived CDR1 and CDR2 are MGHRA and YSYEKL. In DNA form, the CDR3 reads TGCGCCAGCAGCCAAATAGGGGCTAAACCCATCAATGAGCAGTTCTTC. Translation gives CASSQIGAKPINEQFF.

CDR3 DNA sequence: TGTGCCAGCAGTTTAACAGGGTTCTACGAGCAGTACTTC. Translated, it gives CASSLTGFYEQYF. V gene TRBV2 combines with J gene TRBJ2-7, with D possibly being TRBD1 (6 bases). V shed 5 bases and J shed 3 bases, with 11 bases lying between them. The CDR3 has 13 amino acids. CDR1 SNHLY and CDR2 FYNNEI come from the germline V gene.

This sequence joins TRBV5-1 and TRBJ2-1, with 10 bases matching TRBD2. V trimming: 5 bases; J trimming: 4 bases; junction bases outside the gene matches: 6. The CDR3 is 15 residues long. Germline V lookup: CDR1 SGHRS, CDR2 YFSETQ. In DNA, the CDR3 is TGCGCCAGCAGAAATGGACTAGCGGTGTACAATGAGCAGTTCTTC. Its translation is CASRNGLAVYNEQFF.

The genes are TRBV5-8 and TRBJ1-1; TRBD1 matches at 9 bases. J lost 4 bases, V lost 0 bases, and 10 bases had no gene match. This CDR3 spans 17 amino acids. Germline V gene lookup returns CDR1 SGHTS and CDR2 YDEGEE. The CDR3 DNA follows: TGTGCCAGCAGCTTGGAGACAGGGGGTACGGTTGGCACTGAAGCTTTCTTT. This codes for CASSLETGGTVGTEAFF. Using reference TRBV5-8 and TRBJ1-1 for the parts outside the CDR3, the full variable domain is EAGVTQSPTHLIKTRGQQATLRCSPISGHTSVYWYQQALGLGLQFLLWYDEGEERNRGNFPPRFSGRQFPNYSSELNVNALELEDSALYLCASSLETGGTVGTEAFFGQGTRLTVV.

The CDR3 region has the DNA TGTGCCAGCAGCGTAGTCGATGAGCAGTTCTTC. It is translated as CASSVVDEQFF. The chain has TRBV9 and TRBJ2-1; no clear D. The V end lost 0 bases, the J end lost 8 bases, and 3 bases lay between the germline ends. Per germline, CDR1 SGDLS and CDR2 YYNGEE. The CDR3 runs 11 residues.

J is TRBJ2-1 and V is TRBV6-1, with 7 positions matching TRBD2. V shed 3 bases, J shed 0 bases, and the junction held 2 bases outside the gene matches. CDR3 length: 15 amino acids. Germline CDR1 reads MNHNS; CDR2 reads SASEGT. The CDR3 nucleotides read TGTGCCAGCAGTGAGGGGGAGGGCTCCTACAATGAGCAGTTCTTC. Residues: CASSEGEGSYNEQFF.

The chain has TRBV6-5 and TRBJ2-3; D possibly corresponds to TRBD2 (6 bases). Germline V CDR1 and CDR2: MNHEY, SVGAGI. The V and J ends lost 0 bases and 7 bases respectively, with 17 bases between them. The CDR3 runs to 16 residues. The CDR3 protein is CASSYSLAGTSNTQYF. The CDR3 DNA is TGTGCCAGCAGTTACTCCTTGGCGGGGACCTCGAATACGCAGTATTTT.

The CDR3 DNA reads as TGTGCCAGCAGTTACGAACAGGGTGAAAGGCCCCAGCATTTT. Translated, it gives CASSYEQGERPQHF. The chain links TRBV6-5 to TRBJ1-5; TRBD1 might be the D (6 bases). The CDR3 extends over 14 amino acids. The V gene's germline CDR1 is MNHEY and CDR2 SVGAGI. Trimming cost V 2 bases and J 9 bases, with 14 bases left between them.

In DNA, the CDR3 is TGTGCCAGCAGTCATACCCGAGCGGGGGTATATGGCTACACCTTC. This encodes CASSHTRAGVYGYTF. The chain joins TRBV6-5 to TRBJ1-2; D possibly corresponds to TRBD1 (5 bases). The CDR3 is made up of 15 amino acids. CDR1 is MNHEY and CDR2 is SVGAGI in the germline V gene. Trimming cost V 5 bases and J 5 bases, with 18 bases left between them.

V and J are TRBV12-5 and TRBJ2-3, with D perhaps TRBD1 (6 bases). V dropped 6 bases and J dropped 9 bases, with 16 bases sitting between them. Germline V lookup: CDR1 LGHNT, CDR2 FRNRAP. The CDR3 contains 13 residues. CDR3 sequence reads: CASGPNNRETQYF. In DNA form, the CDR3 reads TGTGCTAGTGGCCCAAACAACAGGGAGACGCAGTATTTT.

The gene calls are TRBV6-1 and TRBJ2-7; TRBD2 matches at 10 bases. Per germline, CDR1 MNHNS and CDR2 SASEGT. The CDR3 sequence is 15 residues long. V lost 4 bases, J lost 6 bases, and 9 bases stayed unmatched. The CDR3 spells CASSAVSGGAGEQYF. CDR3 nucleotide sequence: TGTGCCAGCAGTGCGGTGAGCGGGGGGGCCGGCGAGCAGTACTTC.